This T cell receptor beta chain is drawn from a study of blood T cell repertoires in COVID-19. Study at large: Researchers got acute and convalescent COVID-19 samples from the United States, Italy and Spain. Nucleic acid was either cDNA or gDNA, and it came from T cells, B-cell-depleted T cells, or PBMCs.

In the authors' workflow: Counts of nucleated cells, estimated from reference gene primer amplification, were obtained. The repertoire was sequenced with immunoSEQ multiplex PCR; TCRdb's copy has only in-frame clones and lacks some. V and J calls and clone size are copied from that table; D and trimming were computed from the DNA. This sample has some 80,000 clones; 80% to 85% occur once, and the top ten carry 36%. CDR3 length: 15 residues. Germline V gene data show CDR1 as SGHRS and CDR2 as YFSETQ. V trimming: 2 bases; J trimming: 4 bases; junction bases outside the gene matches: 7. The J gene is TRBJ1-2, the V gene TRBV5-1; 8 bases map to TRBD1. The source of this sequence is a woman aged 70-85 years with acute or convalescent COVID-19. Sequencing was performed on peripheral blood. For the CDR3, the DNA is TGCGCCAGCAGCTTCAGCCAGGGGGCCGTCTATGGCTACACCTTC. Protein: CASSFSQGAVYGYTF. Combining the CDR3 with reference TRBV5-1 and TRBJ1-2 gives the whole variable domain KAGVTQTPRYLIKTRGQQVTLSCSPISGHRSVSWYQQTPGQGLQFLFEYFSETQRNKGNFPGRFSGRQFSNSRSEMNVSTLELGDSALYLCASSFSQGAVYGYTFGSGTRLTVV.